A selection of T cell receptor beta chains follows, all from one sample in a study of T cells in Graves' hyperthyroidism and ophthalmopathy. TCRdb ran MiXCR on the multiplex PCR reads and lists one entry per CDR3 protein. This table has 300,000 to 350,000 distinct CDR3 sequences, under 25% appearing once. The specimen sequenced was blood. The receptors come from a woman in her forties or fifties with Graves' hyperthyroidism. The CDR3 runs from the conserved cysteine through the conserved F or W. D genes are given only for firm matches. Rows may omit the clone size; those that give it use once, few, many or a size class.

TRBV27	TRBJ2-7	TRBD2	-	CASSRRFQTGLPSNEQYF	TGTGCCAGCAGTCGGCGGTTCCAAACGGGACTACCGAGTAACGAGCAGTACTTC
TRBV29-1	TRBJ2-7	-	few	CSVVLRGGVHSYEQYF	TGCAGCGTTGTTCTCAGGGGAGGGGTTCACTCCTACGAGCAGTACTTC
TRBV19	TRBJ2-1	TRBD1	many	CASRRGQGYSSYNEQFF	TGTGCCAGTAGGAGAGGACAGGGCTATAGCTCCTACAATGAGCAGTTCTTC
TRBV20-1	TRBJ1-1	-	many	CSARAENTEAFF	TGCAGTGCTAGAGCGGAGAACACTGAAGCTTTCTTT
TRBV28	TRBJ2-5	TRBD2	few	CASSFPPRTNWRGGLETQYF	TGTGCCAGCAGTTTCCCACCGCGAACTAACTGGCGGGGGGGCTTAGAGACCCAGTACTTC
TRBV6-1	TRBJ2-7	TRBD1	few	CASSTDRVGEQYF	TGTGCCAGCAGTACAGACAGGGTGGGCGAGCAGTACTTC
TRBV7-3	TRBJ2-3	TRBD2	many	CASSPGTSGRAVRDTQYF	TGTGCCAGCAGCCCAGGGACTAGCGGGAGGGCCGTAAGAGATACGCAGTATTTT
TRBV2	TRBJ2-2	-	many	CASSHQGVRELFF	TGTGCCAGCAGTCACCAGGGTGTTCGGGAGCTGTTTTTT
TRBV20-1	TRBJ2-7	TRBD2	many	CSAHGLAGGYEQYF	TGCAGTGCCCACGGACTAGCGGGAGGTTACGAGCAGTACTTC
TRBV3-1	TRBJ2-3	-	once	CASSQESSLTDTQYF	TGTGCCAGCAGCCAAGAGTCTAGTCTCACAGATACGCAGTATTTT
TRBV3-1	TRBJ2-2	-	many	CASSQVRGGELFF	TGTGCCAGCAGCCAAGTGCGCGGCGGGGAGCTGTTTTTT
TRBV12-3/TRBV12-4	TRBJ1-4	-	once	CASSPGAGVSTATNEKLFF	TGTGCCAGCAGCCCTGGGGCAGGGGTTTCCACCGCAACTAATGAAAAACTGTTTTTT
TRBV20-1	TRBJ1-2	TRBD1	-	CSAREKTGGLGGYTF	TGCAGTGCTAGAGAGAAGACAGGGGGCCTAGGGGGCTACACCTTC
TRBV5-1	TRBJ2-7	TRBD2	many	CASSLQRGSYEQYF	TGCGCCAGCAGCTTACAGCGGGGTTCCTACGAGCAGTACTTC
TRBV2	TRBJ1-5	-	-	CASTRSNNQPQHF	TGTGCCAGCACCCGGAGCAACAATCAGCCCCAGCATTTT